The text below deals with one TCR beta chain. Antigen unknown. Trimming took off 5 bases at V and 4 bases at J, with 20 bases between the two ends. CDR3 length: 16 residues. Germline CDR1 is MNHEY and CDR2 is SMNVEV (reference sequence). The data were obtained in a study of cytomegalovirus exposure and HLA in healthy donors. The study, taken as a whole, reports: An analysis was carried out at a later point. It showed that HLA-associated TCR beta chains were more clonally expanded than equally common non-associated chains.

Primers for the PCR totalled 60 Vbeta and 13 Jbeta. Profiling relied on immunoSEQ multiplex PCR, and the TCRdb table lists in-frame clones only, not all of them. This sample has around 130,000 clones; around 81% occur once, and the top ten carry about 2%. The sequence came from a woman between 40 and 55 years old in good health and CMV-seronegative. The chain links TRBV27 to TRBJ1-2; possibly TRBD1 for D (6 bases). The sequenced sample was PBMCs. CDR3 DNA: TGTGCCAGCAGTGCGACAGGTTACTACATGATCTATGGCTACACCTTC. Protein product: CASSATGYYMIYGYTF.